This TCR beta chain was found in a study of cytomegalovirus exposure and HLA in healthy donors. Study information: T cells numbering around 190 million yielded 100 million to 120 million unique TCR beta sequences in an earlier analysis. Early released data comprised approximately 85 million unique TCRs from HLA-typed donors.

Concerning this clone itself: Its specificity is not known.

Study observations and caveats: A previous analysis found most TCR beta V segments productive roughly 90% or roughly 30% of the time.

PCR was performed using 60 Vbeta and 13 Jbeta primers. The repertoire was sequenced with immunoSEQ multiplex PCR; TCRdb's copy has only in-frame clones and lacks some. This table holds fewer than 110,000 clones, around four fifths found once. The V end was cut by 3 bases, the J end by 4 bases, with 6 bases between. Germline V gene lookup returns CDR1 DFQATT and CDR2 SNEGSKA (reference sequence). There are 11 residues in the CDR3. The clonotype originates from a man aged 30 to 39 in good health and CMV-seronegative. This chain joins TRBV20-1 and TRBJ1-2, with D tentatively TRBD1 (5 bases). The sequenced material came from PBMCs. CDR3 region: CSARTVYGYTF. CDR3 nucleotide sequence: TGCAGTGCTAGGACAGTCTATGGCTACACCTTC.